This TCR beta chain is drawn from a study of CD4+ T cells in melanoma. Study-level results: CD8+ T cell, macrophage and B cell function reportedly correlated with neoantigen-specific CD4+ T cells. Reportedly, melanoma neoantigen-specific CD4+ T cells showed varied differentiation states.

Note on this clone: The antigen remains undetermined.

TCRdb keeps only in-frame clones here, not all; method: immunoSEQ multiplex PCR. The table includes about 15,000 clones, 65% to 85% detected once. Specimen: cells from a culture (not recorded whether cultured in vitro). The TCR was taken from a human donor with melanoma.

The CDR3 sequence: CASGAGSPGEQYF. The CDR3 nucleotides are TGTGCCAGCGGGGCAGGGAGTCCGGGTGAGCAGTACTTC. This chain uses TRBV6-6 with TRBJ2-7; TRBD1 or TRBD2 may be the D gene (5 bases each). CDR1 and CDR2 from the germline V gene are MNHNY and SVGAGI (reference sequence). This CDR3 spans 13 amino acids. Trimming took off 8 bases at V and 7 bases at J, with 18 bases between the two ends.